The 25 T cell receptor beta chains reported below all come from one sample, sequenced in a study of T cells in Graves' hyperthyroidism and ophthalmopathy. The CDR3 regions of TCR beta were amplified from RNA transcripts. The HTBI primer set served for first-round RT-PCR of the TCR CDR3. TCRdb re-derived calls from the multiplex PCR reads in MiXCR, one entry per CDR3 protein. The sample has 400,000 to 500,000 distinct CDR3 sequences, about 15% seen once. The sequencing sample was made of blood. The receptors originated from a young man with Graves' ophthalmopathy.

This clonotype has at least ten counts. The gene calls are TRBV20-1 and TRBJ2-1; D call uncertain. V shed 2 bases and J shed 3 bases, with 11 bases lying between them. From germline, CDR1 is DFQATT and CDR2 SNEGSKA (reference sequence). The CDR3 is 14 residues long. CDR3 bases: TGCAGTGCTAGAAGTCCTGCGCTCTACAATGAGCAGTTCTTC. Translation: CSARSPALYNEQFF.

This clonotype was found many times. This chain uses TRBV6-1 with TRBJ2-7, with a tentative D call TRBD2 (6 bases). Germline V gene sequence: CDR1 MNHNS, CDR2 SASEGT. The germline V and J ends were trimmed by 6 bases and 1 base, with 19 bases remaining between them. The CDR3 runs 16 residues. The CDR3 DNA is TGTGCCAGCAGCGCTGAGCTCATGGGGGGATCCTACGAGCAGTACTTC. Amino acid sequence: CASSAELMGGSYEQYF.

This clonotype appeared many times. The rearrangement joins TRBV3-1 to TRBJ2-1; D is perhaps TRBD1 or TRBD2 (6 bases each). The length of the CDR3 is 16 residues. With 5 bases removed from V and 0 bases from J, the gap between germline ends came to 14 bases. Germline CDR1 reads LGHDT; CDR2 reads YNNKEL (reference sequence). CDR3 nucleotides: TGTGCCAGCAGCGGCGAGGGGGGCTTCTCCTACAATGAGCAGTTCTTC. It specifies CASSGEGGFSYNEQFF.

This clonotype was counted many times. The J gene is TRBJ2-5, the V gene TRBV6-2 or TRBV6-3; D not certain. CDR1 is MNHEY, CDR2 SVGEGT, per germline. Trimming took 5 bases from V and 0 from J, leaving 1 base between them. The CDR3 is 11 residues long. For the CDR3, the DNA is TGTGCCAGCAGTCACCAAGAGACCCAGTACTTC. Protein product: CASSHQETQYF.

This rearrangement joins TRBV5-1 to TRBJ1-1; D is uncertain. The CDR3 totals 13 residues. Trimming pared 1 base from V and 3 bases from J, leaving 7 bases between. Germline CDR1 SGHRS, CDR2 YFSETQ. CDR3 nucleotide sequence: TGCGCCAGCAGCTTGATGTTGGACACTGAAGCTTTCTTT. This gives the protein CASSLMLDTEAFF.

This clonotype was recorded many times. This chain uses TRBV3-1 with TRBJ2-3; D gene ambiguous. The V end lost 1 base, the J end lost 3 bases, and 5 bases lay between the germline ends. This CDR3 spans 13 amino acids. The germline CDR1 and CDR2 sequences are LGHDT and YNNKEL (reference sequence). CDR3 region: CASSQAATDTQYF. In DNA form, the CDR3 reads TGTGCCAGCAGCCAAGCAGCGACAGATACGCAGTATTTT.

In this sample, this clonotype turned up many times. This rearrangement joins TRBV5-1 to TRBJ1-4, with 7 bases matching TRBD1. Per the germline V gene, CDR1 is SGHRS and CDR2 is YFSETQ. This CDR3 spans 14 amino acids. V dropped 4 bases and J dropped 4; count of bases not matched to a gene: 4. The CDR3 sequence: CASSPGQNNEKLFF. Written as DNA, the CDR3 is TGCGCCAGCAGCCCGGGACAGAATAATGAAAAACTGTTTTTT.

The chain couples TRBV5-1 to TRBJ2-2, with D possibly being TRBD2 (6 bases). The CDR3 sequence is 15 residues long. V dropped 2 bases and J dropped 4 bases, with 12 bases sitting between them. Germline CDR1 SGHRS, CDR2 YFSETQ. In nucleotides, the CDR3 is TGCGCCAGCAGCTTAACGGGAGAAAGCACCGGGGAGCTGTTTTTT. It is translated as CASSLTGESTGELFF.

The sample holds many counts of this clonotype. The rearrangement joins TRBV11-1 to TRBJ1-4; 10 bases fit TRBD1. V trimming: 5 bases; J trimming: 8 bases; junction bases outside the gene matches: 5. The CDR3 runs 14 residues. Germline values: CDR1 SGHAT, CDR2 FQDESV (reference sequence). The CDR3 sequence: CASSRDRGGEKLFF. CDR3 in DNA: TGTGCCAGCAGCCGGGACAGGGGAGGAGAAAAACTGTTTTTT.

Worth noting for this clonotype: Given a much more abundant clone one base away, this may be a read error. The V call is TRBV6-6, the J call TRBJ2-7; D unclear. CDR3 size: 10 residues. V was pared by 1 base and J by 5 bases, with 0 bases between. Germline CDR1 and CDR2: MNHNY and SVGAGI (reference sequence). CDR3 in amino acids: CASSYYEQYF. CDR3 DNA: TGTGCCAGCAGTTACTACGAGCAGTACTTC.

The table lists this clonotype with many counts. V is TRBV2 and J is TRBJ1-3, with D possibly TRBD1 on 5 matching bases. V lost 6 bases and J lost 0, with 9 bases in between. Germline assignment: CDR1 SNHLY and CDR2 FYNNEI. The CDR3 consists of 14 residues. Here the CDR3 reads CASSERGSGNTIYF. CDR3 sequence (DNA): TGTGCCAGCAGCGAGAGGGGCTCTGGAAACACCATATATTTT.

V and J are TRBV11-2 and TRBJ1-5; D not resolved. Germline-derived CDR1 and CDR2 are SGHAT and FQNNGV. Trimming took 4 bases from V and 5 from J, leaving 9 bases between them. The CDR3 spans 13 residues. CDR3 protein: CASSSDRYQPQHF. In nucleotides, the CDR3 is TGTGCCAGCAGCTCGGACCGATATCAGCCCCAGCATTTT.

This clonotype has only a few counts. The rearrangement joins TRBV12-3 or TRBV12-4 to TRBJ1-3; D gene unclear. The V and J ends lost 6 bases and 4 bases respectively, with 4 bases between them. The CDR3 length is 11 residues. The CDR3 DNA reads TGTGCCAGCAGCTGGGGAAACACCATATATTTT. It is translated as CASSWGNTIYF.

The V and J genes are TRBV5-1 and TRBJ2-1, with 13 bases lining up with TRBD2. V lost 2 bases, J lost 4 bases, and 6 bases stayed unmatched. The CDR3 sequence is 17 residues long. From germline, CDR1 is SGHRS and CDR2 YFSETQ. In DNA form, the CDR3 reads TGCGCCAGCAGCTTTGAGCCGGGACTAGCGGGATACAATGAGCAGTTCTTC. Translated, it gives CASSFEPGLAGYNEQFF.

This clonotype was seen ten or more times. The chain joins TRBV5-1 to TRBJ2-7, with 8 bases fitting TRBD1. Losses at the gene ends were 2 bases for V and 3 bases for J; bases not matched to a gene: 7. There are 15 residues in the CDR3. Germline V gene sequence: CDR1 SGHRS, CDR2 YFSETQ. The CDR3 bases are TGCGCCAGCAGCTTCACGACAGGGGCTTTCTACGAGCAGTACTTC. Translation gives CASSFTTGAFYEQYF.

There are many counts of this clonotype. The chain uses TRBV14 and TRBJ2-3; TRBD1 matches at 7 bases. CDR1 is SGHDN, CDR2 FVKESK, per germline. The V gene end was trimmed by 4 bases and the J gene end by 2 bases; junction bases not matched to a gene: 6. The CDR3 runs to 15 residues. The CDR3 region has the DNA TGTGCCAGCAGCCGGAGGACAGGAGACACAGATACGCAGTATTTT. It translates to CASSRRTGDTDTQYF.

In this sample, this clonotype turned up many times. V usage is TRBV7-2 and J usage is TRBJ2-7; the D is unclear. Trimming took 2 bases from V and 1 from J, leaving 6 bases between them. The CDR3 contains 13 residues. Germline V gene sequence: CDR1 SGHTA, CDR2 FQGNSA. CDR3 region: CASSLTSSYEQYF. The CDR3 nucleotides read TGTGCCAGCAGCTTAACGAGTTCCTACGAGCAGTACTTC.

This clonotype was observed a handful of times. The V call is TRBV9, the J call TRBJ2-2, with a tentative D call TRBD2 (6 bases). V lost 3 bases to trimming and J lost 10 bases, with 13 bases between them. CDR1 and CDR2 from the germline V gene are SGDLS and YYNGEE. The CDR3 consists of 13 residues. The DNA of the CDR3 is TGTGCCAGCAGCGGACCTGTGGGACTGGAGCTGTTTTTT. Its translation: CASSGPVGLELFF.

This clonotype has a count of ten or more. The rearrangement links TRBV20-1 to TRBJ2-1, with 7 bases that match TRBD2. Germline values: CDR1 DFQATT, CDR2 SNEGSKA (reference sequence). The junction had 8 bases not matched to a gene; V was cut back by 3 bases and J by 9 bases. The CDR3 is 13 amino acids. The CDR3 loop reads CSASPGGGIEQFF. As DNA, the CDR3 is TGCAGTGCTAGCCCGGGAGGAGGAATTGAGCAGTTCTTC.

This clonotype was picked up many times. The chain links TRBV7-9 to TRBJ2-1; 10 positions agree with TRBD1. This CDR3 contains 14 residues. V trimming: 4 bases; J trimming: 9 bases; junction bases outside the gene matches: 6. Germline assignment: CDR1 SEHNR and CDR2 FQNEAQ (reference sequence). CDR3 in DNA: TGTGCCAGCAGCTCGGGACAGGGGCGAGGTGAGCAGTTCTTC. Translation gives CASSSGQGRGEQFF.

This clonotype was seen a handful of times. The chain is built from TRBV6-1 and TRBJ2-3, with D possibly matching TRBD1 (6 bases). CDR1 MNHNS and CDR2 SASEGT come from the germline V gene. CDR3 length: 15 amino acids. The V gene lost 4 bases and the J gene lost 2 bases, with 13 bases spanning the gap. The CDR3 reads CASSAIGQFTDTQYF. The CDR3 coding sequence is TGTGCCAGCAGTGCCATTGGACAGTTCACAGATACGCAGTATTTT.

In this sample, this clonotype turned up a few times. Being one base from a much bigger clone, this may be a read error. This chain uses TRBV4-1 with TRBJ2-5; 8 nucleotides align to TRBD2. This CDR3 spans 13 amino acids. From germline, CDR1 is MGHRA and CDR2 YSYEKL. The CDR3 DNA sequence: TGCGCCAACAGCCCGCTAGCGGGAGAGACCCAGTACTTC. It specifies CANSPLAGETQYF.

This clonotype was seen only a few times. This chain connects TRBV4-2 to TRBJ2-4; D not resolved. The CDR3 is 17 residues long. Germline-derived CDR1 and CDR2 are LGHNA and YNFKEQ. Trimming removed 0 bases at V and 3 bases at J, with 15 bases between. The CDR3 DNA follows: TGTGCCAGCAGCCAAGATCTGGGCCGAGCGATCAAAAACATTCAGTACTTC. Residues: CASSQDLGRAIKNIQYF.

On this clonotype: This may be a read error: a much more frequent sequence differs by one nucleotide. Lacking the conserved final phenylalanine or tryptophan, this CDR3 likely reflects a read error. The V call is TRBV27, the J call TRBJ2-2; D is unclear. With 8 bases removed from V and 0 bases from J, the gap between germline ends came to 10 bases. The CDR3 loop spans 14 amino acids. Germline CDR1 is MNHEY and CDR2 is SMNVEV (reference sequence). The CDR3 sequence is CASRREPNTGELFL. The CDR3, as DNA: TGTGCCAGCCGGCGCGAACCGAACACCGGGGAGCTGTTTCTT.

This clonotype showed up just a few times. This sequence joins TRBV4-1 and TRBJ2-5, with D tentatively TRBD1 or TRBD2 (6 bases each). The CDR3 is 15 amino acids. Germline CDR1 and CDR2: MGHRA and YSYEKL. Trimming left V 1 base short and J 2 bases short, with 11 bases between. The CDR3 loop reads CASSQAGAAQETQYF. The CDR3 region has the DNA TGCGCCAGCAGCCAAGCGGGGGCCGCGCAAGAGACCCAGTACTTC.